This entry lists 3 T cell receptor beta chains sequenced from one sample in a study of spatial heterogeneity in lung cancer. Notes on the study in general: Tumoral mutation counts were tracked by counts of expanded intratumoral alpha and beta TCRs.

Time point described: sample taken at primary tumor resection. TCRdb re-derived calls from the 5' RACE reads in MiXCR, one entry per CDR3 protein. The sample yields over 6,000 distinct CDR3 sequences, approximately 1.2% seen once. Their cognate antigens are unknown. Here the sequenced sample was lung tumor tissue, taken at surgery. These receptors were collected from a male donor with early-stage non-small cell lung cancer.

This clonotype has ten or more counts. The chain couples TRBV7-3 to TRBJ2-4; 11 positions match TRBD1. Germline trimming cut 7 bases from V and 3 bases from J; bases unmatched to any gene: 11. CDR3 length equals 17 residues. Germline loops: CDR1 SGHTA, CDR2 FQGTGA. The CDR3 DNA reads as TGTGCCAGCACCTCCGAGAGGGGACAGGGGGTCAAAAACATTCAGTACTTC. Its translation is CASTSERGQGVKNIQYF.

This clonotype was seen repeatedly, ten times or more. The V gene is TRBV19, the J gene TRBJ1-5; 12 bases fit TRBD1. CDR3 length: 17 amino acids. The V segment lost 4 bases and the J segment 1 base; nucleotides outside the gene matches: 5. Germline loops: CDR1 LNHDA, CDR2 SQIVND (reference sequence). The CDR3 nucleotides read TGTGCCAGTAGTACGGGGACAGGGGGCACAAGCAATCAGCCCCAGCATTTT. Residues: CASSTGTGGTSNQPQHF.

This clonotype occurred many times. The chain employs TRBV29-1 and TRBJ1-5; the D gene is possibly TRBD1 (6 bases). The CDR3 consists of 14 residues. Germline V gene sequence: CDR1 SQVTM, CDR2 ANQGSEA. V lost 4 bases, J lost 2 bases, and 12 bases lay in between. The CDR3 protein is CSVVQGSGNQPQHF. Here the CDR3 DNA reads TGCAGCGTTGTACAGGGATCCGGCAATCAGCCCCAGCATTTT.